The present T cell receptor beta chain was sequenced within a study of blood T cells in healthy people across ages. This CDR3 is 14 amino acids long. V was trimmed by 5 bases and J by 7 bases, leaving 14 bases between them. The use of a sample-barcoded 5' primer and a J-beta primer mix characterized a second PCR of about 6 to 11 cycles. A template-switch adaptor with 12 random nucleotides tagged each cDNA molecule. TCRdb re-derived calls from the 5' RACE reads in MiXCR, one entry per CDR3 protein. The sample lists 1 million to 1.2 million distinct CDR3 sequences; more than 30% were seen once. Every participating donor contributed approximately 10 milliliters of peripheral blood through a draw. Findings of the study overall: Underestimates were what the diversity estimates from one million T cells were considered to be.

Note on this clonotype: Its antigen is as yet unknown.

This TCR was sampled from a young man in good health. The chain employs TRBV12-3 or TRBV12-4 and TRBJ1-4; D gene unclear. Sequencing used blood. The CDR3 loop is CASSPAWGSEKLFF. The CDR3, as DNA: TGTGCCAGCAGTCCTGCTTGGGGTAGTGAAAAACTGTTTTTT.